This entry is about one T cell receptor (beta chain). What it binds is not known. V was trimmed by 4 bases and J by 0 bases, leaving 13 bases between them. The germline CDR1 and CDR2 sequences are SGHTS and YDEGEE. CDR3 size: 15 residues. The data originate from a study of regulatory T cells in long-lasting Graves disease. General study findings and limits: Persistent cases favored TRBV28, TRBJ1-2 and TRBJ2-5.

The sample's time point: newly diagnosed GD, antithyroid drugs for less than 3 months. PBMC RNA served as the TCR library source. Building the TCR beta libraries relied on iRepertoire HTBI primers, and CDR3 regions underwent Arm-PCR. From the multiplex PCR reads, TCRdb called clonotypes with MiXCR, one entry per CDR3 protein. The sample shows fewer than 550,000 distinct CDR3 sequences, roughly 16% of them seen only once. The same sample was also used in a study of T cells in Graves' hyperthyroidism and ophthalmopathy. That paper adds: The model forecast ophthalmopathy, anticipating it by a median 6.5 months before onset.

The chain has TRBV5-8 and TRBJ1-1; TRBD1 might be the D (5 bases). The receptor was isolated from a woman aged 35-60 years with Graves disease. The sample consisted of peripheral blood mononuclear cells (PBMCs), taken at new diagnosis, from a patient treated with antithyroid drugs. The CDR3: CASSRGASMNTEAFF. The CDR3 coding sequence is TGTGCCAGCAGCCGGGGCGCCTCCATGAACACTGAAGCTTTCTTT.